These 12 T cell receptor beta chains share one sample of origin, sequenced in a study of cytomegalovirus exposure and HLA in healthy donors. Clones were read by immunoSEQ multiplex PCR, and TCRdb kept only the in-frame ones, dropping some. The sample lists under 95,000 clones; around 94% were seen once. The sample was PBMCs. Receptors were obtained from a woman aged 18 to 35 in good health and CMV-seronegative.

J is TRBJ2-5 and V is TRBV7-6; D might be TRBD2 (7 bases). V lost 5 bases, J lost 4 bases, and 17 bases lay in between. This CDR3 has 15 residues. The germline CDR1 and CDR2 sequences are SGHVS and FNYEAQ. The CDR3 here is CASSPSGGAGETQYF. In DNA, the CDR3 is TGTGCCAGCAGCCCAAGTGGGGGGGCTGGAGAGACCCAGTACTTC.

The chain employs TRBV5-4 and TRBJ1-3; 9 bases fit TRBD1. Looked up from germline, CDR1 is SGHNT and CDR2 is YYREEE (reference sequence). The CDR3 has 15 residues. Trimming at V came to 4 bases and at J to 6 bases, leaving 8 bases not matched to a gene. CDR3 loop: CASSIRDRAVNTIYF. CDR3 nucleotides: TGTGCCAGCAGCATCCGGGACAGGGCGGTAAACACCATATATTTT.

The chain couples TRBV5-4 to TRBJ1-1, with a weak D call TRBD1 (6 bases). Trimming removed 4 bases from V and 8 bases from J, with 21 bases in between. CDR1 is SGHNT, CDR2 YYREEE, per germline (reference sequence). The CDR3 loop spans 15 amino acids. CDR3 nucleotides: TGTGCCAGCAGCCCTAAAAGCGACAGGCGAGCCGAAGCTTTCTTT. It yields the protein CASSPKSDRRAEAFF.

The chain is built from TRBV13 and TRBJ2-7; possibly TRBD1 for D (6 bases). The CDR3 extends over 16 amino acids. Trimming stripped 5 bases from V and 0 bases from J, with 17 bases between. CDR1 PRHDT and CDR2 FYEKMQ come from the germline V gene (reference sequence). The CDR3 here is CASSQTRTASSYEQYF. The DNA for the CDR3 is TGTGCCAGCAGCCAAACACGGACAGCCTCCTCCTACGAGCAGTACTTC.

The sample holds one count of this clone. The gene calls are TRBV9 and TRBJ1-1, with a weak D call TRBD1 (5 bases). The CDR3 has 17 amino acids. Per the germline V gene, CDR1 is SGDLS and CDR2 is YYNGEE. V dropped 0 bases and J dropped 0 bases, with 15 bases sitting between them. CDR3 in amino acids: CASSVVSSRAMNTEAFF. The CDR3 DNA reads TGTGCCAGCAGCGTAGTTTCGTCCAGGGCGATGAACACTGAAGCTTTCTTT.

The gene calls are TRBV4-1 and TRBJ1-4; D possibly corresponds to TRBD1 (6 bases). Trimming shortened V by 4 bases and J by 11 bases, and 17 bases separated the two germline ends. The CDR3 spans 14 residues. Germline assignment: CDR1 MGHRA and CDR2 YSYEKL. CDR3 residues: CASSPRRDNEKLFF. DNA of the CDR3: TGCGCCAGCAGCCCCCGTCGGGACAACGAGAAACTGTTTTTT.

CDR3 coding DNA: TGTGCCAGCAGTTTAATGACAAGTCCCCACGAGCAGTACTTC. Translation gives CASSLMTSPHEQYF. The V and J genes are TRBV27 and TRBJ2-7, with D hard to call. The CDR3 is 14 amino acids. V lost 2 bases, J lost 5 bases, and 13 bases lay in between. CDR1 is MNHEY and CDR2 is SMNVEV in the germline V gene (reference sequence).

The V gene is TRBV4-2, the J gene TRBJ2-7; 16 bases align to TRBD2. The junction had 4 bases not matched to a gene; V was cut back by 4 bases and J by 4 bases. Germline lookup yields CDR1 LGHNA and CDR2 YNFKEQ. This CDR3 has 16 residues. The CDR3 region has the DNA TGTGCCAGCAGCCTGGGACTAGCGGGAGGGATTTACGAGCAGTACTTC. This encodes CASSLGLAGGIYEQYF.

The chain has TRBV30 and TRBJ1-5; D is ambiguous. Trimming removed 0 bases from V and 1 base from J, with 13 bases in between. The V gene's germline CDR1 is GTSNPN and CDR2 SVGIG (reference sequence). CDR3 length: 16 amino acids. The DNA for the CDR3 is TGTGCCTGGAGTGTACGTGGAGGACCCAGCAATCAGCCCCAGCATTTT. The encoded protein is CAWSVRGGPSNQPQHF.

The chain uses TRBV7-2 and TRBJ2-7; 7 positions match TRBD1. J was trimmed by 6 bases and V by 5 bases; bases with no gene match: 10. This CDR3 comprises 14 residues. The germline CDR1 and CDR2 sequences are SGHTA and FQGNSA. CDR3 DNA sequence: TGTGCCAGCAGCCCCGCAGGACAGGCGGGCGAGCAGTACTTC. Translation: CASSPAGQAGEQYF.

The rearrangement joins TRBV14 to TRBJ1-3; D perhaps matches TRBD1 (6 bases). V was clipped by 1 base and J by 9 bases, with 16 bases between them. The CDR3 sequence is 15 residues long. Germline lookup yields CDR1 SGHDN and CDR2 FVKESK. This CDR3 reads CASSQGGLQRVTIYF. The CDR3 DNA reads as TGTGCCAGCAGCCAAGGGGGGCTACAACGGGTCACCATATATTTT.

This chain joins TRBV7-8 and TRBJ1-6, with D perhaps matching TRBD1 (6 bases). The germline V gene encodes CDR1 SGHVS and CDR2 FQNEAQ. V lost 5 bases and J lost 5, with 13 bases in between. This CDR3 contains 15 residues. CDR3 nucleotide sequence: TGTGCCAGCAGCACTACGGGACAAAATAATTCACCCCTCCACTTT. Its protein is CASSTTGQNNSPLHF.